The entry that follows covers one TCR beta chain sequence. Its antigen remains unidentified. This entry belongs to a study of cytomegalovirus exposure and HLA in healthy donors. V gave up 3 bases and J gave up 5 bases; unmatched junction bases: 7. CDR1 SGHTA and CDR2 FQGNSA come from the germline V gene. The CDR3 has 15 amino acids. Both 60 Vbeta primers and 13 Jbeta primers went into the PCR. TCRdb's copy holds only in-frame clones and misses some; the assay was immunoSEQ multiplex PCR. The sample records over 100,000 clones, nearly 75% being singletons. There were likely unrecorded immune exposures, though donors were nominally healthy when sampled. Study outcomes and limitations: Across donors, presence/absence analyses took sequencing depth to be roughly uniform.

The chain has TRBV7-2 and TRBJ2-7; 10 bases line up with TRBD1. The TCR was taken from a man under 40 in good health and CMV-seropositive. Sequenced sample: PBMCs. CDR3 sequence (DNA): TGTGCCAGCAGCTTGGAGACAGGGGGCTGGGACGAGCAGTACTTC. Encoded protein: CASSLETGGWDEQYF. Filled out from reference TRBV7-2 and TRBJ2-7, the complete variable domain reads GAGVSQSPSNKVTEKGKDVELRCDPISGHTALYWYRQSLGQGLEFLIYFQGNSAPDKSGLPSDRFSAERTGGSVSTLTIQRTQQEDSAVYLCASSLETGGWDEQYFGPGTRLTVT.